The 8 T cell receptor beta chains presented below share a single source sample, sequenced in a study of memory CD4+ T cells and cytomegalovirus serostatus. The assay was immunoSEQ multiplex PCR, and TCRdb's table has in-frame clones only and misses some. The sample yields over 65,000 clones, roughly three quarters seen once. Single viable CD3+CD4+CD8-CD45RO+ cells were sorted as the memory CD4+ T cells. The sample was memory CD4+ T cells from blood. These receptors were collected from an adult in good health and CMV-seropositive.

The sample holds a few counts of this clone. The sample holds other DNA sequences that translate to the same CDR3. The genes are TRBV7-9 and TRBJ2-5; 8 positions agree with TRBD1. V shed 4 bases and J 4 bases; nucleotides not matched to a gene: 2. Germline CDR1 is SEHNR and CDR2 is FQNEAQ (reference sequence). The CDR3 is 13 amino acids. The CDR3 region is CASSSRGPETQYF. As DNA, the CDR3 is TGTGCCAGCAGCTCCAGGGGGCCAGAGACCCAGTACTTC.

This clone showed up just a few times. This chain connects TRBV27 to TRBJ2-3; perhaps TRBD2 as D (5 bases). Trimming shortened V by 6 bases and J by 2 bases, and 18 bases separated the two germline ends. From germline, CDR1 is MNHEY and CDR2 SMNVEV (reference sequence). This CDR3 contains 16 residues. In DNA form, the CDR3 reads TGTGCCAGCAGGAACCGACCGACTAACCCCACAGATACGCAGTATTTT. It translates to CASRNRPTNPTDTQYF.

V gene TRBV6-4 combines with J gene TRBJ1-1, with D tentatively TRBD1 (6 bases). Trimming pared 6 bases from V and 1 base from J, leaving 12 bases between. This CDR3 region has 14 residues. Germline values: CDR1 MRHNA, CDR2 SNTAGT. In nucleotides, the CDR3 is TGTGCCAGCAGGCCGGGGGCCGCGAACACTGAAGCTTTCTTT. Translated, it gives CASRPGAANTEAFF.

This clone was counted between two and nine times. The chain couples TRBV20-1 to TRBJ2-5, with D possibly being TRBD1 (5 bases). V was trimmed by 6 bases and J by 0 bases, leaving 5 bases between them. Germline CDR1 reads DFQATT; CDR2 reads SNEGSKA (reference sequence). There are 11 residues in the CDR3. The CDR3 loop is CSAQDQETQYF. CDR3 coding DNA: TGCAGTGCACAGGACCAAGAGACCCAGTACTTC.

The chain has TRBV18 and TRBJ1-3, with D hard to call. Germline V gene data show CDR1 as KGHSH and CDR2 as LQKENI. V was shortened by 2 bases and J by 2 bases, with 16 bases between the two germline ends. This CDR3 comprises 17 residues. The CDR3 region is CASSPRPYTSAGNTIYF. The CDR3 nucleotides read TGTGCCAGCTCACCAAGACCCTATACGTCTGCTGGAAACACCATATATTTT.

The chain couples TRBV4-1 to TRBJ2-3, with TRBD2 as a possible D gene (5 bases). Germline CDR1 is MGHRA and CDR2 is YSYEKL. V was cut by 1 base and J by 1 base, with 18 bases left in between. There are 18 residues in the CDR3. In DNA form, the CDR3 reads TGCGCCAGCAGCCAAGGAAGGGTTCGTCAGCGGCGCACAGATACGCAGTATTTT. It codes for CASSQGRVRQRRTDTQYF.

The V call is TRBV5-4, the J call TRBJ2-2; D gene unclear. Trimming removed 0 bases from V and 2 bases from J, with 5 bases in between. Germline V gene lookup returns CDR1 SGHNT and CDR2 YYREEE (reference sequence). The length of the CDR3 is 14 residues. CDR3 amino acids: CASSLDLNTGELFF. DNA for the CDR3: TGTGCCAGCAGCTTGGACCTTAACACCGGGGAGCTGTTTTTT.

The chain combines TRBV5-1 with TRBJ1-1; 11 nucleotides align to TRBD1. V was clipped by 3 bases and J by 3 bases; unmatched bases: 4. Per germline, CDR1 SGHRS and CDR2 YFSETQ. This CDR3 has 15 amino acids. CDR3 bases: TGCGCCAGCAGCTGGACAGGGGGCAGCGACACTGAAGCTTTCTTT. This encodes CASSWTGGSDTEAFF.